This is a list of T cell receptor beta chains from one sample in a study of T cell responses to AZD1222 COVID-19 vaccine. Method: immunoSEQ multiplex PCR; TCRdb's copy keeps in-frame clones and lacks some. The sample lists some 150,000 clones, 88% occurring once. Material: peripheral blood, obtained after recovery from COVID-19. These receptors originate from an adult who had recovered from COVID-19. Each CDR3 is given with its conserved first and last residue. Fields, in order: J gene, V gene, D gene, clone size, CDR3 DNA, CDR3 protein. A D gene is named only where the DNA matches it firmly. Only some rows state a clone size, as once, few, many or a class for expanded clones.

>TRBJ2-1|TRBV7-2|NA|NA
TGTGCCAGCAGCTTACTTAGCGGCTACTACAATGAGCAGTTCTTC
CASSLLSGYYNEQFF
>TRBJ1-4|TRBV5-4|NA|NA
TGTGCCAGCAGCCTCGGGACTGCAACTAATGAAAAACTGTTTTTT
CASSLGTATNEKLFF
>TRBJ1-2|TRBV7-2|TRBD1|NA
TGTGCCAGCAGCCTAAGACGGACAGGGGGTACCAGTTACACCTTC
CASSLRRTGGTSYTF
>TRBJ1-6|TRBV18|NA|NA
TGTGCCAGCTCACCAAACCAAGGGAATTCACCCCTCCACTTT
CASSPNQGNSPLHF
>TRBJ2-1|TRBV11-3|TRBD2|NA
TGTGCCAGCAGCTTCCCCTTAGCGGGGGGGCGGTACAATGAGCAGTTCTTC
CASSFPLAGGRYNEQFF
>TRBJ2-2|TRBV6-5|NA|few
TGTGCCAGCATCTCGGGTTCGAACACCGGGGAGCTGTTTTTT
CASISGSNTGELFF
>TRBJ2-5|TRBV1|NA|NA
TGCACCAGCAACGACCGGGCGGGAGGGCCCTCGAGGTGTCAAGAGACCCAGTACTTC
CTSNDRAGGPSRCQETQYF
>TRBJ1-5|TRBV6-2/TRBV6-3|TRBD1|NA
TGTGCCAGCAGTCAACAGGGGGCGAGCAATCAGCCCCAGCATTTT
CASSQQGASNQPQHF
>TRBJ2-5|TRBV6-5|TRBD1|NA
TGTGCCAGCATTAAGACCGGGACAGGGGTAGAGACCCAGTACTTC
CASIKTGTGVETQYF
>TRBJ2-1|TRBV7-9|TRBD1|NA
TGTGCCAGCAGCTCCCAAGGGACAGTCAATGAGCAGTTCTTC
CASSSQGTVNEQFF
>TRBJ1-1|TRBV5-1|NA|NA
TGCGCCAGCAGCTTGGAAACTAGGGAGGACACTGAAGCTTTCTTT
CASSLETREDTEAFF
>TRBJ2-1|TRBV19|NA|NA
TGTGCCAGTGCCCCTCGGGGAACGGATGAGCAGTTCTTC
CASAPRGTDEQFF
>TRBJ1-2|TRBV7-8|NA|NA
TGTGCCAGCAGCTTACCGGGGCTGCATGGTGGCTACACCTTC
CASSLPGLHGGYTF
>TRBJ2-7|TRBV11-2|TRBD2|NA
TGTGCCAGCAGCCGCGTACGGGGGGGCAACGCCTACGAGCAGTACTTC
CASSRVRGGNAYEQYF
>TRBJ2-7|TRBV5-4|NA|NA
TGTGCCAGCAGGGAACGGGGGAGCTCCTACGAGCAGTACTTC
CASRERGSSYEQYF
>TRBJ1-5|TRBV7-8|NA|few
TGTGCCAGCAGCTCCACCCGTACGACCTGGGGTCAGCCCCAGCATTTT
CASSSTRTTWGQPQHF
>TRBJ1-5|TRBV5-8|TRBD1|once
TGTGCCAGCAGCTGGCCGGGACAGGGGGAAGGCAATCAGCCCCAGCATTTT
CASSWPGQGEGNQPQHF
>TRBJ2-7|TRBV10-3|NA|NA
TGTGCCATCAGTGGCGCGGGACGCACCTACGAGCAGTACTTC
CAISGAGRTYEQYF
>TRBJ1-3|TRBV7-9|TRBD1|NA
TGTGCCAGCAGCGTGGGACAGGGGCGCCCGGAGGGCACCATATATTTT
CASSVGQGRPEGTIYF
>TRBJ2-7|TRBV7-9|NA|NA
TGTGCCAGCAGCTCTGGCAGGGGGGCTAACGAGCAGTACTTC
CASSSGRGANEQYF
>TRBJ1-2|TRBV5-1|TRBD1|NA
TGCGCCAGCAGCCCCCAGGGACAGGGAAGTGGCTACACCTTC
CASSPQGQGSGYTF
>TRBJ2-7|TRBV18|TRBD1|NA
TGTGCCAGCTCACCCAGACAGGGGTCCTACGAGCAGTACTTC
CASSPRQGSYEQYF
>TRBJ2-2|TRBV11-2|NA|NA
TGTGCCAGCAGCCCAACACGGGGCTCGGGGGAGCTGTTTTTT
CASSPTRGSGELFF
>TRBJ1-6|TRBV7-2|NA|NA
TGTGCCAGCAGCTTAGGGGGCGCGGGTAACACCCTCCACTTT
CASSLGGAGNTLHF
>TRBJ1-2|TRBV6-5|TRBD1|NA
TGTGCCAGCATAGGACAGGGGGATGGCTACACCTTC
CASIGQGDGYTF
>TRBJ2-3|TRBV10-3|TRBD2|NA
TGTGCCATCAGTGAACTAGCGGGGGCAGATACGCAGTATTTT
CAISELAGADTQYF
>TRBJ1-5|TRBV5-1|NA|NA
TGCGCCAGCAGCCCCCTGGGGCGGGATAATCAGCCCCAGCATTTT
CASSPLGRDNQPQHF
>TRBJ1-2|TRBV5-8|NA|NA
TGTGCCAGCAGCTTGGATCGGGGGCTCGGCTACACCTTC
CASSLDRGLGYTF
>TRBJ1-1|TRBV5-4|NA|NA
TGTGCCAGCAGCTCCGGGCGGGCTGAAGCTTTCTTT
CASSSGRAEAFF
>TRBJ2-7|TRBV27|TRBD2|NA
TGTGCCAGCAGTCCCCTAGCGGGTGGCTCCTACGAGCAGTACTTC
CASSPLAGGSYEQYF
>TRBJ1-1|TRBV6-2/TRBV6-3|TRBD1|NA
TGTGCCAGCAGCAAAGGCTCCGGGACAGGGGGCTTAAACACTGAAGCTTTCTTT
CASSKGSGTGGLNTEAFF
>TRBJ2-7|TRBV9|TRBD1|NA
TGTGCCAGCAGCGTGGGACAGATTCAAGAGCAGTACTTC
CASSVGQIQEQYF
>TRBJ1-3|TRBV7-2|NA|NA
TGTGCCAGCAGCTTAGTAGTTTCCGGAAACACCATATATTTT
CASSLVVSGNTIYF
>TRBJ1-1|TRBV12-5|TRBD1|NA
TGTGCTAGTGCCGTGGGACAGGGAGGGGTGAACACTGAAGCTTTCTTT
CASAVGQGGVNTEAFF
>TRBJ1-1|TRBV2|TRBD1|NA
TGTGCCAGCAGTGAGATGACAGGGGGGCAAGGTACTGAAGCTTTCTTT
CASSEMTGGQGTEAFF
>TRBJ2-4|TRBV4-1|TRBD1|NA
TGCGCCAGCAGCCAAGAGCCGGGACAGGGGGGTTCCCATAAAAACATTCAGTACTTC
CASSQEPGQGGSHKNIQYF
>TRBJ2-6|TRBV19|TRBD2|NA
TGTGCCAGTAAGCTAGCGGGGGCCCTCTCTGGGGCCAACGTCCTGACTTTC
CASKLAGALSGANVLTF
>TRBJ1-5|TRBV6-1|NA|NA
TGTGCCAGCAGTGATCGGGAGGGACAGCCCCAGCATTTT
CASSDREGQPQHF
>TRBJ2-5|TRBV15|NA|NA
TGTGCCACCAGCAATCGAGAGACCCAGTACTTC
CATSNRETQYF
>TRBJ2-5|TRBV14|TRBD2|NA
TGTGCCAGCAGTGGGTCGGGGGGAGAGACCCAGTACTTC
CASSGSGGETQYF
>TRBJ2-7|TRBV19|NA|NA
TGTGCCAGTAGAGCTTCCACAGGGGGGGGCCACGAGCAGTACTTC
CASRASTGGGHEQYF
>TRBJ2-3|TRBV5-4|NA|NA
TGTGCCAGCAGCTTGGCCACTGGGGGCGACACAGATACGCAGTATTTT
CASSLATGGDTDTQYF
>TRBJ2-2|TRBV4-3|TRBD1|NA
TGCGCCAGCAGCCAAGATTTGGGACAGGGACGGACCGGGGAGCTGTTTTTT
CASSQDLGQGRTGELFF
>TRBJ1-2|TRBV28|TRBD1|NA
TGTGCCAGCAGTTTATGGGCAGGGGGCGCAGATAACTATGGCTACACCTTC
CASSLWAGGADNYGYTF
>TRBJ2-7|TRBV7-2|TRBD1|NA
TGTGCCAGCAGCTTAGTCGGGACAGGGTACGAGCAGTACTTC
CASSLVGTGYEQYF
>TRBJ2-1|TRBV11-2|TRBD2|NA
TGTGCCAGCAGCTCCGGACTAGCGGGGGGGTACAATGAGCAGTTCTTC
CASSSGLAGGYNEQFF
>TRBJ1-5|TRBV19|TRBD1|NA
TGTGCCAGTAGTAAGGACAGGGATAGCAATCAGCCCCAGCATTTT
CASSKDRDSNQPQHF
>TRBJ2-1|TRBV4-2|TRBD2|NA
TGTGCCAGCAGCCAGGGACTAGCGGGAACCCATGAGCAGTTCTTC
CASSQGLAGTHEQFF